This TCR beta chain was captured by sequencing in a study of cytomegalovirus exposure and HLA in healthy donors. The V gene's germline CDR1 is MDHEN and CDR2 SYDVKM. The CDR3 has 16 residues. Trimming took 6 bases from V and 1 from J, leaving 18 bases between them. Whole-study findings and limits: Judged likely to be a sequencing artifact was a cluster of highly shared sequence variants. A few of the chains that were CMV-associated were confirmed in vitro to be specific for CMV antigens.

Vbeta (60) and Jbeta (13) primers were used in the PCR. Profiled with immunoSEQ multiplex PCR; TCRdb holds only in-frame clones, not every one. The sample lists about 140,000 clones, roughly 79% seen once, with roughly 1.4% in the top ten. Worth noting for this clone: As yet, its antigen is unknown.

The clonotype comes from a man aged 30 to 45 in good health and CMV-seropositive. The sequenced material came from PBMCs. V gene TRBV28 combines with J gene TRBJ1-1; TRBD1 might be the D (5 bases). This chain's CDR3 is CASSLVDPGQNTEAFF. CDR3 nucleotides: TGTGCCAGCAGCTTAGTGGACCCAGGACAGAACACTGAAGCTTTCTTT.